The subject of this entry is one T cell receptor beta chain. The target antigen is unknown. These data originate in a study of blood T cells in healthy people across ages. Study-level results: Diversity of TCR beta correlated strongly with naive T cell percentage.

The CDR3 has 16 residues. Trimming shortened V by 0 bases and J by 7 bases, and 13 bases separated the two germline ends. The second PCR ran about 6 to 12 cycles with a sample-barcoded 5' primer and J-beta primers. TCRdb passed the 5' RACE reads through MiXCR, listing each CDR3 protein once. The repertoire holds about a million distinct CDR3 sequences, with about 51% as singletons. The TCR originated in an older woman in good health. Sequencing was carried out using blood. J is TRBJ1-6 and V is TRBV12-3 or TRBV12-4; perhaps TRBD1 as D (6 bases). The DNA for the CDR3 is TGTGCCAGCAGTTTAGCGGGTCAGGGGAGGAATTCACCCCTCCACTTT. Its protein product is CASSLAGQGRNSPLHF.